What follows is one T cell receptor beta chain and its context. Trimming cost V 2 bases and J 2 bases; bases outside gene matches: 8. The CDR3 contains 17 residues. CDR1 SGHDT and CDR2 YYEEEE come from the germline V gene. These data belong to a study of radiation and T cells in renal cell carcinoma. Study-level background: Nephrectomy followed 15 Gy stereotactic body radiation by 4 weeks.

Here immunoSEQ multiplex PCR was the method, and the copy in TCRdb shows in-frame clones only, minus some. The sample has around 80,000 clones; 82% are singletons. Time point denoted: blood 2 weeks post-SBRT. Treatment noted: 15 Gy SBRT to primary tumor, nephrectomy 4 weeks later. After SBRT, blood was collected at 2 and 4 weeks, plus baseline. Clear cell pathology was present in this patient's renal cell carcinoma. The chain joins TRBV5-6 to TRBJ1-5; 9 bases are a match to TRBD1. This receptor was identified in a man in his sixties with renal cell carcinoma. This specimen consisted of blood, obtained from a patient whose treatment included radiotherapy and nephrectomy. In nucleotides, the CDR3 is TGTGCCAGCAGCTTTATGACAGGGGGAGGAGGCAATCAGCCCCAGCATTTT. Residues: CASSFMTGGGGNQPQHF.